This is a list of T cell receptor beta chains from one sample in a study of shared clonotypes between healthy human individuals. TCRdb keeps only in-frame clones here, not all; method: immunoSEQ multiplex PCR. The sample lists 2 million to 2.5 million clones; just under 95% were seen once. The sequencing sample was made of naive CD8+ T cells sorted from blood. The receptors stem from a man younger than 35 in good health. The CDR3 runs from the conserved cysteine through the conserved F or W. Each record gives: CDR3 protein, V gene, clone size, J gene. Rows give clone size only sometimes, using once, few, many, or a class for an expanded clone.

CASSSGQGPYEQYF,TRBV11-2,once,TRBJ2-7
CASSQTDRELWEQYF,TRBV11-2,NA,TRBJ2-7
CASRATGMNTEAFF,TRBV5-7,NA,TRBJ1-1
CASSLEEGRDGNYGYTF,TRBV7-9,NA,TRBJ1-2
CASSSRQENTYNSPLHF,TRBV7-9,NA,TRBJ1-6
CASSLIMVAYNSPLHF,TRBV28,NA,TRBJ1-6
CASSEDAVFNGETQYF,TRBV6-1,once,TRBJ2-5
CASSPAGEGGDEQFF,TRBV13,NA,TRBJ2-1
CASSWGGDGTYEQYF,TRBV10-1,NA,TRBJ2-7
CASSYSSSWNEQFF,TRBV6-5,NA,TRBJ2-1
CASSSWDRGRFEQYF,TRBV27,NA,TRBJ2-7
CASSFSAGEVIGEQFF,TRBV27,NA,TRBJ2-1
CASSVVGAGAYNEQFF,TRBV9,NA,TRBJ2-1
CATSGNREGNQPQHF,TRBV15,NA,TRBJ1-5
CASSRGAGQETQYF,TRBV2,NA,TRBJ2-5
CASSLGGGTGELFF,TRBV6-5,NA,TRBJ2-2
CASSFGQGNGNEQFF,TRBV7-9,NA,TRBJ2-1
CSVEGGGQETQYF,TRBV29-1,NA,TRBJ2-5
CASRQTGNTGELFF,TRBV11-3,NA,TRBJ2-2
CASSVREGWGSYGYTF,TRBV9,NA,TRBJ1-2
CASRRFGQVYNEQFF,TRBV6-1,NA,TRBJ2-1
CASSTVGSSYEQYF,TRBV5-4,once,TRBJ2-7
CASSLFLSGVDGELFF,TRBV28,NA,TRBJ2-2
CASSLFGLADYEQYF,TRBV7-9,NA,TRBJ2-7
CASSIDDEWTDIYF,TRBV19,NA,TRBJ1-3
CASSPAGEGADTQYF,TRBV7-9,NA,TRBJ2-3
CASSLGEYPSSYEQYF,TRBV7-6,NA,TRBJ2-7
CASSDGGLGYEQYF,TRBV2,NA,TRBJ2-7
CASSLALGVSNQPQHF,TRBV28,once,TRBJ1-5
CASSVEGGYEETQYF,TRBV9,NA,TRBJ2-5
CASSASMGQAASYEQYF,TRBV10-2,NA,TRBJ2-7
CASSESGDPQPQHF,TRBV6-1,NA,TRBJ1-5
CASSEGLIDQPQHF,TRBV2,NA,TRBJ1-5
CASSDLTSGIWSETQYF,TRBV5-4,NA,TRBJ2-5
CASSLYVGELFF,TRBV11-2,NA,TRBJ2-2
CASSFGRGRAIEAFF,TRBV27,once,TRBJ1-1
CASSQASGGYEQYF,TRBV4-1,NA,TRBJ2-7
CASSSRGGLANTGELFF,TRBV7-9,NA,TRBJ2-2
CASSILGEDGYTF,TRBV19,NA,TRBJ1-2
CASSSPSSGRAHNEQFF,TRBV28,NA,TRBJ2-1
CASTRTSGETPDTQYF,TRBV5-4,NA,TRBJ2-3